The 10 T cell receptor beta chains below all came from one sample that was sequenced in a study of cytomegalovirus exposure and HLA in healthy donors. PCR used 60 Vbeta primers and 13 Jbeta primers. Measured with immunoSEQ multiplex PCR; TCRdb has only the in-frame clones, and not every one. The table lists 140,000 to 150,000 clones, 75% to 85% of them singletons, with approximately 2.5% in the top ten. The sample consisted of PBMCs. The source is a woman aged 18 to 35 in good health and CMV-seropositive.

The J gene is TRBJ1-2, the V gene TRBV30, with TRBD1 identical over 8 bases. Germline lookup yields CDR1 GTSNPN and CDR2 SVGIG (reference sequence). The CDR3 covers 11 residues. Germline trimming cut 3 bases from V and 8 bases from J; bases unmatched to any gene: 2. The CDR3 region is CAWRQGAGYTF. As DNA, the CDR3 is TGTGCCTGGAGGCAGGGGGCCGGCTACACCTTC.

This clone was detected only a few times. The chain carries TRBV25-1 and TRBJ1-1; 10 nucleotides match TRBD1. Germline assignment: CDR1 MGHDK and CDR2 SYGVNS. This CDR3 is built from 17 residues. With V trimmed by 4 bases and J by 4 bases, 12 bases remained unmatched. CDR3: CASSVTGQGLGITEAFF. The CDR3 DNA sequence: TGTGCCAGCAGTGTAACGGGACAGGGGTTAGGTATCACTGAAGCTTTCTTT.

This clone has just one count. The J gene is TRBJ2-2, the V gene TRBV5-1; D perhaps matches TRBD2 (5 bases). Per germline, CDR1 SGHRS and CDR2 YFSETQ. The CDR3 runs 15 residues. V lost 0 bases and J lost 1, with 7 bases in between. The CDR3 loop reads CASSLAGKNTGELFF. The CDR3 DNA reads TGCGCCAGCAGCTTGGCGGGAAAGAACACCGGGGAGCTGTTTTTT.

The chain carries TRBV7-9 and TRBJ2-3; D call uncertain. The CDR3 consists of 12 residues. V was shortened by 2 bases and J by 3 bases, with 3 bases between the two germline ends. Germline CDR1 is SEHNR and CDR2 is FQNEAQ (reference sequence). The CDR3 DNA follows: TGTGCCAGCAGCTTATCGACAGATACGCAGTATTTT. Translation gives CASSLSTDTQYF.

This chain uses TRBV29-1 with TRBJ1-5; possible D gene TRBD1, 5 bases. There are 13 residues in the CDR3. Germline values: CDR1 SQVTM, CDR2 ANQGSEA. Trimming shortened V by 7 bases and J by 3 bases, and 13 bases separated the two germline ends. The CDR3 reads CSASRGLNQPQHF. CDR3 coding DNA: TGCAGCGCCTCTCGGGGACTCAATCAGCCCCAGCATTTT. Complete variable domain (other parts from reference TRBV29-1 and TRBJ1-5): SAVISQKPSRDICQRGTSLTIQCQVDSQVTMMFWYRQQPGQSLTLIATANQGSEATYESGFVIDKFPISRPNLTFSTLTVSNMSPEDSSIYLCSASRGLNQPQHFGDGTRLSIL.

The chain employs TRBV19 and TRBJ2-3; D perhaps matches TRBD2 (7 bases). The germline CDR1 and CDR2 sequences are LNHDA and SQIVND (reference sequence). The CDR3 has 13 amino acids. V gave up 3 bases and J gave up 5 bases, with 9 bases separating them. CDR3: CASSIGGQDTQYF. The CDR3 bases are TGTGCCAGTAGTATCGGGGGGCAAGATACGCAGTATTTT.

The CDR3 DNA reads as TGTGCCAGCTCACCGTCAGGGGGCATCGAGACCCAGTACTTC. It encodes CASSPSGGIETQYF. This chain connects TRBV18 to TRBJ2-5; 8 nucleotides align to TRBD1. J lost 5 bases, V lost 3 bases, and 5 bases had no gene match. This CDR3 region has 14 residues. Germline lookup yields CDR1 KGHSH and CDR2 LQKENI.

V is TRBV5-1 and J is TRBJ2-7, with 7 positions matching TRBD1. CDR1 and CDR2 from the germline V gene are SGHRS and YFSETQ. CDR3 size: 18 residues. The ends lost 3 bases at V and 6 bases at J; junction bases unmatched: 21. The CDR3 reads CASSSPPLTGKVIGEQYF. The CDR3 region has the DNA TGCGCCAGCAGCTCGCCACCCCTGACAGGGAAAGTAATAGGCGAGCAGTACTTC.

V usage is TRBV11-2 and J usage is TRBJ1-1, with 7 bases matching TRBD1. J lost 0 bases, V lost 5 bases, and 6 bases had no gene match. Germline CDR1 reads SGHAT; CDR2 reads FQNNGV. This CDR3 spans 15 amino acids. The CDR3 nucleotides are TGTGCCAGCAGCGGGCGACAGGGCCTGAACACTGAAGCTTTCTTT. Its translation: CASSGRQGLNTEAFF.

The chain recombines TRBV19 with TRBJ1-2; TRBD1 matches 7 bases. This CDR3 region has 12 residues. V dropped 10 bases and J dropped 2; count of bases not matched to a gene: 4. Germline CDR1 is LNHDA and CDR2 is SQIVND (reference sequence). The CDR3 DNA reads TGTGCCACCAGACAGGGAAACTATGGCTACACCTTC. This encodes CATRQGNYGYTF.